Listed below are T cell receptor beta chains from one sample, sequenced in a study of beta chain features in type 1 diabetes. Profiling relied on immunoSEQ multiplex PCR, and the TCRdb table lists in-frame clones only, not all of them. The sample has 620,000 or so clones; roughly a sixth are singletons. Input material: naive CD4+ T cells from blood. The receptors come from a man younger than 35 in good health. Each CDR3 is given with its conserved first and last residue. Each record gives: clone size, J gene, V gene, CDR3 length, D gene, CDR3 DNA, CDR3 protein. A D gene is named only where the DNA matches it firmly. The size entry is marked missing in some rows and otherwise reads once, few, many or a size class.

abundance: few; j_gene: TRBJ2-5; v_gene: TRBV6-1; len: 15; d_gene: -; CDR3nt: TGTGCCAGCAAAAGCGGACCCGCCCCCCAAGAGACCCAGTACTTC; CDR3aa: CASKSGPAPQETQYF
abundance: few; j_gene: TRBJ2-7; v_gene: TRBV7-2; len: 14; d_gene: -; CDR3nt: TGTGCCAGCAGCTTAGTCGCTAGCCTGGGAGAGCAGTACTTC; CDR3aa: CASSLVASLGEQYF
abundance: many; j_gene: TRBJ2-1; v_gene: TRBV7-9; len: 15; d_gene: TRBD2; CDR3nt: TGTGCCAGCAGCTTTGGGAGCGGGAGGATCAATGAGCAGTTCTTC; CDR3aa: CASSFGSGRINEQFF
abundance: -; j_gene: TRBJ2-3; v_gene: TRBV4-1; len: 15; d_gene: TRBD1; CDR3nt: TGCGCCAGTAGTGGGACAGGTTTATTCGCAGATACGCAGTATTTT; CDR3aa: CASSGTGLFADTQYF
abundance: -; j_gene: TRBJ2-2; v_gene: TRBV9; len: 12; d_gene: -; CDR3nt: TGTGCCAGCAGCGTAGGAACGGGGGAGCTGTTTTTT; CDR3aa: CASSVGTGELFF
abundance: -; j_gene: TRBJ2-7; v_gene: TRBV7-2; len: 16; d_gene: TRBD2; CDR3nt: TGTGCCAGCAGACGGTCCGGGACTAGCGGGACTCGCGAGCAGTACTTC; CDR3aa: CASRRSGTSGTREQYF
abundance: few; j_gene: TRBJ1-2; v_gene: TRBV9; len: 14; d_gene: TRBD1; CDR3nt: TGTGCCAGCAGCCCGGACAGGAAGTCCTATGGCTACACCTTC; CDR3aa: CASSPDRKSYGYTF
abundance: few; j_gene: TRBJ2-2; v_gene: TRBV15; len: 18; d_gene: TRBD2; CDR3nt: TGTGCCACCAGCAGAGATCTAGCGGGGGCGTCTTTCACCGGGGAGCTGTTTTTT; CDR3aa: CATSRDLAGASFTGELFF
abundance: few; j_gene: TRBJ2-7; v_gene: TRBV4-2; len: 20; d_gene: TRBD2; CDR3nt: TGTGCCAGCAGCCAAGGGACCACCGGGTGGACTAGCGGGATTTCTTACGAGCAGTACTTC; CDR3aa: CASSQGTTGWTSGISYEQYF
abundance: -; j_gene: TRBJ1-6; v_gene: TRBV28; len: 16; d_gene: TRBD1; CDR3nt: TGTGCCAGCAGTTCCTCGATGGACAGGGGTAATTCACCCCTCCACTTT; CDR3aa: CASSSSMDRGNSPLHF